The rows below give T cell receptor beta chains drawn from one sample of a study of blood T cell repertoires in COVID-19. Sequencing was performed with immunoSEQ multiplex PCR; in TCRdb, only in-frame clones are kept and a portion is missing. This sample has about 14,000 clones, with approximately 82% found just once. The sample consisted of peripheral blood. These receptors all come from a woman aged 45-65 years with active or convalescent COVID-19. Both conserved end residues are trimmed from each CDR3.

v_gene: TRBV2
j_gene: TRBJ2-7
CDR3aa: ASSELGYYEQY

v_gene: TRBV5-1
j_gene: TRBJ2-1
CDR3aa: ASSFKRTGSSYNEQF

v_gene: TRBV18
j_gene: TRBJ1-5
CDR3aa: ASSPRQEGNQPQH

v_gene: TRBV6-5
j_gene: TRBJ1-1
CDR3aa: ASSIPGQGEAF

v_gene: TRBV14
j_gene: TRBJ2-7
CDR3aa: ASSQVFGQKAGEQY

v_gene: TRBV18
j_gene: TRBJ1-1
CDR3aa: ASSPDRGTEAF

v_gene: TRBV14
j_gene: TRBJ1-4
CDR3aa: ASSTGGRGATNEKLF

v_gene: TRBV18
j_gene: TRBJ2-7
CDR3aa: ASSPMTGVDSYEQY

v_gene: TRBV20-1
j_gene: TRBJ2-5
CDR3aa: SARAQETQY

v_gene: TRBV9
j_gene: TRBJ2-6
CDR3aa: ASSPQGLAGVHSGANVLT

v_gene: TRBV10-3
j_gene: TRBJ2-1
CDR3aa: AIRPAGVGGNEQF

v_gene: TRBV19
j_gene: TRBJ2-1
CDR3aa: ASSTQETGAGYNEQF

v_gene: TRBV13
j_gene: TRBJ2-2
CDR3aa: ASSQGGRNTGELF

v_gene: TRBV27
j_gene: TRBJ2-1
CDR3aa: ASSPLTPRNHNEQF

v_gene: TRBV7-7
j_gene: TRBJ2-5
CDR3aa: ASSLYRTEDQETQY

v_gene: TRBV6-2/TRBV6-3
j_gene: TRBJ2-7
CDR3aa: ASSPLAGVDEQY